These 8 T cell receptor beta chains share one sample of origin, sequenced in a study of T cell responses to AZD1222 COVID-19 vaccine. TCRdb's table, derived via immunoSEQ multiplex PCR, lists solely in-frame clones and lacks some. The table shows more than 100,000 clones, with 80% to 90% occurring only once. Sequencing was performed on peripheral blood, taken on day 0 of AZD1222 vaccination. The receptor set was obtained from an adult in good health.

The rearrangement joins TRBV12-3 or TRBV12-4 to TRBJ1-3; D uncertain. The CDR3 runs to 12 residues. The ends were cut back, 8 bases at V and 2 bases at J, with 7 bases in the middle. The CDR3: CASRGAGNTIYF. CDR3 in DNA: TGTGCCAGCCGCGGGGCTGGAAACACCATATATTTT.

V and J are TRBV19 and TRBJ1-3; D not certain. In germline, CDR1 is LNHDA, CDR2 SQIVND (reference sequence). V was shortened by 5 bases and J by 0 bases, with 14 bases between the two germline ends. This CDR3 spans 16 amino acids. The chain's CDR3 is CASSAALKSSGNTIYF. The CDR3 DNA follows: TGTGCCAGTAGTGCTGCCCTCAAGAGCTCTGGAAACACCATATATTTT.

The rearrangement links TRBV11-2 to TRBJ2-5; TRBD2 is a possible D gene (6 bases). CDR3 size: 14 residues. Germline V lookup: CDR1 SGHAT, CDR2 FQNNGV. Trimming removed 1 base at V and 1 base at J, with 7 bases between. The CDR3, as DNA: TGTGCCAGCAGCTTAGCCGGGGGCCAAGAGACCCAGTACTTC. Translating it yields CASSLAGGQETQYF. Looking up the rest from reference TRBV11-2 and TRBJ2-5 gives the full variable domain: EAGVAQSPRYKIIEKRQSVAFWCNPISGHATLYWYQQILGQGPKLLIQFQNNGVVDDSQLPKDRFSAERLKGVDSTLKIQPAKLEDSAVYLCASSLAGGQETQYFGPGTRLLVL.

This chain uses TRBV2 with TRBJ1-2, with TRBD1 matching 7 bases. The CDR3 totals 14 residues. CDR1 and CDR2 (germline): SNHLY, FYNNEI. V dropped 9 bases and J dropped 5; count of bases not matched to a gene: 12. This CDR3 is CASCPLGQRYGYTF. The CDR3 region has the DNA TGTGCCAGTTGCCCGCTGGGACAGAGATATGGCTACACCTTC.

This chain links TRBV12-3 or TRBV12-4 with TRBJ2-1; D unclear. Trimming took 7 bases from V and 8 from J, leaving 12 bases between them. The CDR3 is 12 residues long. Written as DNA, the CDR3 is TGTGCCAGCACCAGCGCGGTGCATGAGCAGTTCTTC. This gives the protein CASTSAVHEQFF.

Concerning this clone itself: One end of the junction is discordant with germline, which a read error may explain. Other DNA sequences within the sample encode an identical CDR3. This chain joins TRBV5-1 and TRBJ1-2; 8 bases map to TRBD1. Per the germline V gene, CDR1 is SGHRS and CDR2 is YFSETQ. The CDR3 consists of 13 residues. The CDR3 DNA reads TGTGCCAGCAGCTTGACAGGGGACTATGGCTACACCTTC. Protein product: CASSLTGDYGYTF.

This clone was seen only once. The junction and the germline gene differ at one end; a read error may be behind it. J is TRBJ2-7 and V is TRBV6-5; TRBD1 or TRBD2 may be the D gene (5 bases each). This CDR3 region has 14 residues. Per the germline V gene, CDR1 is MNHEY and CDR2 is SVGAGI. The CDR3 DNA reads TGTGCCAGCAGTTACTTGGGAGAGGGGTACGGGCAGTACTTC. It yields the protein CASSYLGEGYGQYF.

This chain joins TRBV29-1 and TRBJ1-2, with 10 bases aligning to TRBD1. The CDR3 extends over 11 amino acids. V lost 7 bases, J lost 7 bases, and 3 bases stayed unmatched. The germline CDR1 and CDR2 sequences are SQVTM and ANQGSEA. CDR3 residues: CSAGTGVGYTF. The CDR3, as DNA: TGCAGCGCCGGGACAGGGGTTGGCTACACCTTC.